The rows below give T cell receptor beta chains drawn from one sample of a study of blood T cell repertoires in COVID-19. Measured with immunoSEQ multiplex PCR; TCRdb has only the in-frame clones, and not every one. Here the sample spans 65,000 to 90,000 clones, approximately 89% being singletons. The sequenced sample was peripheral blood. The receptor set was obtained from a woman older than 75 with acute or convalescent COVID-19. CDR3s include the opening cysteine and the closing phenylalanine or tryptophan. The order of the fields is D gene, V gene, clone size, J gene, CDR3 DNA, CDR3 protein. D genes are given only for firm matches. Part of the rows lack a size; the others show once, few, many or a class for expanded clones.

.	TRBV19	.	TRBJ2-2	TGTGCCAGTAGTATCGGCACCGGGGAGCTGTTTTTT	CASSIGTGELFF
.	TRBV3-1/TRBV3-2	.	TRBJ1-6	TGTGCCAGCAGCCAGAGCCGGGACTTTAATTCACCCCTCCACTTT	CASSQSRDFNSPLHF
.	TRBV7-9	.	TRBJ2-5	TGTGCCAGCAGCCCCCCATCCCAAGAGACCCAGTACTTC	CASSPPSQETQYF
TRBD1	TRBV27	.	TRBJ2-7	TGTGCCAGCAGTTGGACAGGCCCAGGAGAGCAGTACTTC	CASSWTGPGEQYF
.	TRBV25-1	.	TRBJ1-4	TGTGCCAGCAGTGCCATACAGGGAACTAATGAAAAACTGTTTTTT	CASSAIQGTNEKLFF
.	TRBV9	.	TRBJ2-7	TGTGCCAGCAGCCCAGACCTAGACTACGAGCAGTACTTC	CASSPDLDYEQYF
.	TRBV6-2/TRBV6-3	once	TRBJ1-2	TGTGCCAGCAGCTACTCCGGGGGCTATGGCTACACCTTC	CASSYSGGYGYTF
.	TRBV30	.	TRBJ2-1	TGTGCCTGGAGGTGGCGGAGCGGAAATGAGCAGTTCTTC	CAWRWRSGNEQFF
.	TRBV6-5	.	TRBJ1-2	TGTGCCAGCAGTTCCGACCTCCGGGGTGGCTACACCTTC	CASSSDLRGGYTF
.	TRBV12-3/TRBV12-4	.	TRBJ1-1	TGTGCCAGCAGTTTTGGGTGGGGAGGTGAAGCTTTCTTT	CASSFGWGGEAFF
.	TRBV10-3	.	TRBJ2-1	TGTGCCATCAGTGGCGGAGAGGGCCTGGACAATGAGCAGTTCTTC	CAISGGEGLDNEQFF
TRBD2	TRBV19	.	TRBJ2-1	TGTGCCAGTAGCCCGGGAGGGCTAGGTAATGAGCAGTTCTTC	CASSPGGLGNEQFF
.	TRBV28	.	TRBJ1-4	TGTGCCAGCAGCGAGAATTCTAATGAAAAACTGTTTTTT	CASSENSNEKLFF
TRBD1	TRBV2	.	TRBJ1-3	TGTGCCAGCAGTGAAGGGCCCCCACAGGGGGCCAGTGGAAACACCATATATTTT	CASSEGPPQGASGNTIYF
TRBD1	TRBV3-1/TRBV3-2	once	TRBJ1-2	TGTGCCAGCAGACCCGACAGGGGGCGGGATGGCTACACCTTC	CASRPDRGRDGYTF
TRBD2	TRBV5-1	.	TRBJ2-7	TGCGCCCGCAGCTTGGGGCCTCGCGGGGGGGGGTACGAGCAGTACTTC	CARSLGPRGGGYEQYF
.	TRBV3-1/TRBV3-2	.	TRBJ1-4	TGTGCCAGCAGCCTATTTCGGCGGGAAAAACTGTTTTTT	CASSLFRREKLFF
.	TRBV10-2	.	TRBJ1-1	TGCGCCAGCAGGCGGGGTGCCATGAACACTGAAGCTTTCTTT	CASRRGAMNTEAFF
.	TRBV7-2	.	TRBJ1-1	TGTGCCAGCACGCCACAGCACACTGAAGCTTTCTTT	CASTPQHTEAFF
TRBD1	TRBV19	.	TRBJ1-2	TGTGCCAGTAGTACCCGGAGACAGGGCCAAAGGGATGGCTACACCTTC	CASSTRRQGQRDGYTF
.	TRBV19	.	TRBJ1-4	TGTGCCAGTAACGATCCAGCAACTAATGAAAAACTGTTTTTT	CASNDPATNEKLFF
TRBD2	TRBV18	once	TRBJ2-1	TGTGCCAGCTCATGGGCTAGCGGGGCTAGCTCCTACAATGAGCAGTTCTTC	CASSWASGASSYNEQFF
TRBD2	TRBV7-9	.	TRBJ2-5	TGTGCCAGCAGCCTCGGACTAGCGGGGTTCCAAGAGACCCAGTACTTC	CASSLGLAGFQETQYF
.	TRBV5-5	once	TRBJ2-7	TGTGCCAGCAGGCAACAGGGTCCCGAGCAGTACTTC	CASRQQGPEQYF
TRBD1	TRBV3-1/TRBV3-2	large	TRBJ1-1	TGTGCCAGCAGCCCTTTTCGGGGACAGGGGTTGGAAGCTTTCTTT	CASSPFRGQGLEAFF
.	TRBV9	.	TRBJ2-3	TGTGCCAGCAGCGTAGGTGGAGTTTACTCAGATACGCAGTATTTT	CASSVGGVYSDTQYF
.	TRBV19	.	TRBJ2-3	TGTGCCAGTACCCCCGGAGATACGCAGTATTTT	CASTPGDTQYF
TRBD1	TRBV11-2	.	TRBJ1-4	TGTGCCAGCAGCCTGGGGTCAGGGGGCTATGAAAAACTGTTTTTT	CASSLGSGGYEKLFF
TRBD1	TRBV30	.	TRBJ2-3	TGTGCCTGGAGTGTGGGGACAGGGGGCGCGACAGATACGCAGTATTTT	CAWSVGTGGATDTQYF
.	TRBV6-6	.	TRBJ2-7	TGTGCCAGCAGTTACCCCGAAAACAGAGCCGAGCAGTACTTC	CASSYPENRAEQYF
.	TRBV4-3	.	TRBJ1-2	TGCGCCAGCAGCCCGACAGATACTAACTATGGCTACACCTTC	CASSPTDTNYGYTF
.	TRBV7-8	.	TRBJ2-1	TGTGCCAGCAGCTTACGCGGGGACAATGAGCAGTTCTTC	CASSLRGDNEQFF
.	TRBV6-5	.	TRBJ2-5	TGTGCCAGCTCCCGGTGGGGCCTGGAGACCCAGTACTTC	CASSRWGLETQYF
TRBD1	TRBV13	.	TRBJ1-4	TGTGCCAGCAGCTTAGCATCACAGGGGGATGAAAAACTGTTTTTT	CASSLASQGDEKLFF
TRBD2	TRBV7-9	once	TRBJ2-5	TGTGCCAGCAGCTCGTACGGGTTCGGCGGGAGGAACCAAGAGACCCAGTACTTC	CASSSYGFGGRNQETQYF
.	TRBV7-9	once	TRBJ1-1	TGTGCCAGCAGTCGACCCCTAGCCACTGAAGCTTTCTTT	CASSRPLATEAFF
TRBD2	TRBV11-2	.	TRBJ2-1	TGTGCCAGCAGCTTAGGAGCGGGACACAATGAGCAGTTCTTC	CASSLGAGHNEQFF
.	TRBV2	.	TRBJ2-5	TGTGCCAGCTGGCCATTTCAAGAGACCCAGTACTTC	CASWPFQETQYF
.	TRBV11-2	.	TRBJ1-6	TGTGCCAGCAGCTTAGGGGAGGGGACGGTGGGGTCACCCCTCCACTTT	CASSLGEGTVGSPLHF
TRBD1	TRBV9	once	TRBJ1-4	TGTGCCAGCAGCGCGCCCGGGACAGGGGTTGAAAAACTGTTTTTT	CASSAPGTGVEKLFF
TRBD1	TRBV19	.	TRBJ1-4	TGTGCCAGTAGTACGAGACAGGGGGCAACTAATGAAAAACTGTTTTTT	CASSTRQGATNEKLFF
.	TRBV6-5	few	TRBJ2-3	TGTGCCAGCAGGCGGACAGCTAGCACAGATACGCAGTATTTT	CASRRTASTDTQYF
.	TRBV4-1	few	TRBJ2-3	TGCGCCAGCAGCCATTTAGCGGAGAGCACAGATACGCAGTATTTT	CASSHLAESTDTQYF
.	TRBV11-1	.	TRBJ1-2	TGTGCCAGCAGCTTAGGCTCAGGGTTGGTCTATGGCTACACCTTC	CASSLGSGLVYGYTF
.	TRBV6-5	.	TRBJ2-5	TGTGCCAGCAGTTACGGGGGGGCCGAAGAGACCCAGTACTTC	CASSYGGAEETQYF
.	TRBV6-5	.	TRBJ2-2	TGTGCCAGCAGGCCGCCGGGGAACACCGGGGAGCTGTTTTTT	CASRPPGNTGELFF
.	TRBV25-1	.	TRBJ1-1	TGTGCCAGCAGTGAAGGGCAGAGTCTATTAACTGAAGCTTTCTTT	CASSEGQSLLTEAFF
TRBD2	TRBV11-3	.	TRBJ2-3	TGTGCCAGCAGCTTAGTCGCGGGGGGAGCGCAGTATTTT	CASSLVAGGAQYF
TRBD1	TRBV18	.	TRBJ1-2	TGTGCCAGCTCACCAAACCTCGTTCAGGGGGACTATGGCTACACCTTC	CASSPNLVQGDYGYTF
.	TRBV7-9	.	TRBJ2-1	TGTGCCAGCAGCCCCGATTGGGAGTTTTTGACCTACAATGAGCAGTTCTTC	CASSPDWEFLTYNEQFF
.	TRBV7-3	once	TRBJ2-3	TGTGCCAGCAGCCCCGGGAGTAGCGTGGCCGATACGCAGTATTTT	CASSPGSSVADTQYF
TRBD1	TRBV7-6	few	TRBJ2-1	TGTGCCAGCAGCCGCAGACAGGGGGCGCGGGATGAGCAGTTCTTC	CASSRRQGARDEQFF
TRBD2	TRBV5-1	.	TRBJ2-5	TGCGCCAGCAGCTTGGGGGGACTAGCGGGATTATGGGAGACCCAGTACTTC	CASSLGGLAGLWETQYF
TRBD1	TRBV5-4	few	TRBJ1-6	TGTGCCAGCAGCTCGAATACAGGGGTCCTCCACTTT	CASSSNTGVLHF
TRBD1	TRBV19	.	TRBJ1-2	TGTGCCAGCTATCGACAGGGGGAGGTCTATGGCTACACCTTC	CASYRQGEVYGYTF
TRBD2	TRBV19	few	TRBJ2-1	TGTGCCAGTAGCCGGACTAGCGGGGGAACGTATAGCAATGAGCAGTTCTTC	CASSRTSGGTYSNEQFF
TRBD1	TRBV5-6	.	TRBJ1-6	TGTGCCAGCAGCGTGGGACAGGGGATTTCACCCCTCCACTTT	CASSVGQGISPLHF